Given below is one T cell receptor beta chain in context. Its antigen remains undetermined. Qualities for individual bases were not recorded, and no much larger clone is one base off. The cohort was made up of 650 to 700 healthy bone marrow donors. At the time of sampling, every cohort member was nominally healthy, though immune exposures that went unrecorded were likely present. The donor tested CMV seronegative and was one of the 352 seronegative cohort members. Each donor provided a peripheral blood sample, and peripheral blood mononuclear cells were used for TCR beta sequencing. The Qiagen DNeasy Blood Extraction Kit was used to extract genomic DNA from the blood cell samples. Library method: the immunoSEQ multiplex PCR assay. For the multiplex PCR, a mixture combining 60 forward primers for TCR Vbeta segments and 13 reverse primers for TCR Jbeta segments was used. A multiplex PCR assay on genomic DNA amplified the CDR3 region of rearranged TCR beta genes. On the Illumina HiSeq System, the amplified TCR beta libraries were sequenced as 87-base-pair reads. Per the authors' processing: Across the 600 to 700 repertoires, a later analysis counted about 81 million unique TCR beta chains, around 11 million of which were shared by at least two donors. Raw reads were error-corrected and collapsed into unique sequences by a nearest-neighbor algorithm in which closely related sequences were merged to remove PCR and sequencing errors. Alignment of CDR3 sequences to IMGT reference sequences was used to assign V, D and J gene segments. Each retained sequence needed at least a six-nucleotide match to both a V gene segment and a J gene segment. A rearrangement was called productive if the CDR3 had no stop codons and remained in frame with V and J, and every other rearrangement was called non-productive. CDR3 was defined according to IMGT convention as the region running from the second conserved V-encoded cysteine to the conserved J-encoded phenylalanine. Sequences without an unambiguous match to a single V gene segment were excluded from the earlier analysis of 450 to 650 of the donors. An earlier analysis of just under 600 of the donors called V segments functional above 56.7% productive rearrangements and segregating when the between-donor standard deviation exceeded 5%. A statistical classification framework was built to diagnose cytomegalovirus status from the catalog of TCR beta chain sequences. In a later analysis, TCR nucleotide sequences were compared against IMGT/GENE-DB human TR gene sequences so that V and J genes could be assigned. A later analysis assigned CDR3 sequences and most-parsimonious VDJ recombination scenarios with the TCRdist pipeline. In a later analysis, each TCR beta chain was defined by its CDR3 amino acid sequence together with its V-gene family, and reads without a unique V-gene family were excluded. To address suspected cross-contamination and a sequencing artifact, a later analysis removed several hundred highly shared, low-generation-probability nucleotide sequences. In a later analysis, a clonal expansion index was calculated for each public chain from normalized within-repertoire ranks of inferred template counts. A later analysis computed generation probabilities with a VDJ recombination model fitted to out-of-frame rearrangements, and checked the results against IGoR. In a later analysis, TCR-TCR, TCR-HLA and TCR-CMV co-occurrence was scored with hypergeometric tests, and a repertoire-size bias correction was applied to TCR pairs. To estimate false discovery rates, a later analysis permuted the HLA or CMV assignments 20 times. A later analysis grouped co-occurring TCRs with DBSCAN, adding TCRdist sequence similarity when clustering within HLA-allele-positive subsets. Repertoires with fewer than 30,000 or more than 120,000 public chains were left out of co-occurrence clustering, as were about five repertoires with anomalous nucleotide sharing. The clones in this table, taken by TCRdb from immuneACCESS, are in-frame only. Not every clone is retained; where verified, under half of the shortfall comes from an unresolved V gene, and the cause of the rest is unknown. V, J and clone size reflect that table, while D and trimming were determined from the DNA. The sample yields 150,000 to 200,000 clones; 65% to 85% were counted once. The ten largest clones take up around 0.1% of the sample.

This record belongs to a study of cytomegalovirus exposure and HLA in healthy donors (TCRdb year 2017). About the study as a whole: An earlier analysis of roughly 630 of the donors reported 250 to 300 Gb of sequence data and 100 million to 140 million unique TCR beta sequences from roughly 200 million T cells. The T cell repertoires of about 700 subjects were profiled by immunosequencing and related to cytomegalovirus serostatus. Roughly 5 DR-DQ haplotypes were handled as single units for association and clustering because linkage in the cohort was strong. An earlier analysis of 500 to 750 of the donors applied high-throughput TCR beta sequencing to assess whether each TCR beta V gene segment acted as functional or pseudogenic. Across approximately 400 genotyped donors of the cohort, an average of roughly 200,000 unique TCR beta nucleotide sequences per donor were sequenced, and 15% to 20% of those sequences were non-productive. Along with the roughly 670-subject first cohort, a separate validation cohort of over a hundred different subjects was used. All discovery cohort repertoires had been generated using a single sequencing platform. Typing coverage varied by locus: roughly 629-640 donors for A, B, C, DRB1 and DQB1; 500 to 550 for DQA1; more than 600 for DPA1; roughly 470 for DPB1. Rather than drawing on any new phenotypic data, the later analysis identified candidate immune exposures from TCR beta sequences and the way those sequences occurred across donors. Donor age, sex, ethnicity and CMV serostatus were collected together with the repertoire data. To study patterns of TCR occurrence, a later analysis re-analyzed previously published TCR beta repertoires from 550 to 800 donors and added high-resolution HLA genotyping. HLA typing covered class I and class II loci at four-digit resolution. Of the 300 to 400 genotyped donors, 65% to 90% fell in the genetic ancestry cluster associated with self-reported Caucasian donors. The study aimed to test whether signatures of past pathogen exposure could be identified by cataloging public T cell receptors. High-throughput TCR immunosequencing, statistical association of individual TCRs with disease status, and machine learning were combined to predict cytomegalovirus infection status. Genome-wide SNP genotypes for about 60% of the 666 donors were used in a later genetic analysis, which treated that subset as a discovery cohort. An early release that covered about 600 HLA-typed donors contained about 290 gigabases of sequencing data and 75 million to 100 million unique TCR sequences. The research as a whole found: A later genetic analysis associated a missense DCLRE1C variant with V-gene and J-gene trimming of TCR beta chains, and an independent cohort replicated the association. At a false discovery rate of 0.05, a later analysis linked about 17,000 TCR beta sequences to specific HLA alleles. Three of the identified cytomegalovirus-associated TCR beta chains were confirmed in vitro to be specific for cytomegalovirus antigens. In both the original and validation cohorts, the classifier was reported to diagnose cytomegalovirus status with high specificity and sensitivity. According to a later analysis, parvovirus B19, influenza, CMV and Epstein-Barr virus appeared linked to several top co-occurrence clusters. For the cohort, immune exposure information was limited to CMV serostatus. A further reported finding was that TCR beta sequences accurately predicted the HLA-A and HLA-B alleles for most subjects in the first cohort. Linkage disequilibrium might explain the correlated functional status among segregating V segments, but an unknown experimental factor could not be ruled out. The study listed 150 to 200 TCR beta chains as associated with cytomegalovirus. This cohort had only TCR beta chains sequenced, and the lack of alpha or paired-chain data limited which features could be detected. According to the authors, the approach could potentially be generalized to other disease states and immunological phenotypes. Some IMGT-functional V segments, including TRBV6-2 and TRBV6-3, could not be told apart with the 87-base-pair reads, so those segments were excluded. Most CMV-associated TCR beta chains appeared to be HLA-restricted in a later analysis, and the HLA associations seemed to be driven largely by CMV exposure. Compared with the 666-donor mean, donors in an Asian-associated ancestry cluster had fewer N-insertions in productive TCRs, according to a later genetic analysis. Roughly uniform sequencing depth across donors was assumed in presence/absence analyses, although this assumption may not hold. Strong co-occurrence of HLA alleles, especially DR and DQ, made assigning TCR associations to individual alleles difficult. Because HLA typing was missing for some donors at each locus, association tests included only the typed subset. Most TCR sequences were observed very rarely across donors, whereas some public TCRs were present in many individuals. Because counts were too low, about 15 rarely observed V segments, including chromosome 9 orphons, were left out of the earlier analysis of 500 to 650 of the donors. In a later analysis, the rate of TCR association differed among HLA loci, with DRB1 alleles having the most associated TCRs and HLA-C alleles having the fewest. In a later analysis, HLA-associated TCR beta chains showed more clonal expansion and lower generation probabilities than non-associated chains that were equally common. The sequencing pipeline was judged likely to have produced a cluster of highly shared sequence variants as a technical artifact. An earlier analysis of 450 to 750 of the donors showed that most TCR beta V segments appeared in productive rearrangements either about 87% or about 30% of the time, which broadly matched IMGT annotations.

The cysteine opens and the phenylalanine closes a CDR3 of 13 amino acids. Just the 39-base CDR3 DNA is kept, in frame starting at base 1. V is pruned by 7 bases and J by 6 bases, leaving 4 bases of the junction without a gene match. CDR1 is given as LNHDA and CDR2 as SQIVND, both from the germline V gene (reference sequence). The source is a boy under 10 years old in good health and CMV-seronegative. Sequencing input: PBMCs. The chain joins TRBV19 to TRBJ1-4, with 8 bases aligning to TRBD1. The CDR3 sequence is CASKQGGYEKLFF. In nucleotides, the sequence is TGTGCCAGTAAACAGGGGGGCTATGAAAAACTGTTTTTT.